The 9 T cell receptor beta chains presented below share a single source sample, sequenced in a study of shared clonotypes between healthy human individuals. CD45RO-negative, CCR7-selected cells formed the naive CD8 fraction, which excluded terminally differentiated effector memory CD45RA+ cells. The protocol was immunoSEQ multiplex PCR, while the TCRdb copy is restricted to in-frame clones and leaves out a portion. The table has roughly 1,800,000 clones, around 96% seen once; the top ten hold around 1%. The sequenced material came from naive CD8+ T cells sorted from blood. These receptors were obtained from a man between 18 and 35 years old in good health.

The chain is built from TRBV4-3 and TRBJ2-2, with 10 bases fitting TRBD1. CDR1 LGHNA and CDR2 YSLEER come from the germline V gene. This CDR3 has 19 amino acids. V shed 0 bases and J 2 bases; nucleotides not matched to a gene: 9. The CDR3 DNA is TGCGCCAGCAGCCAAGATGGGACAGGGGTCCTCGGAAACACCGGGGAGCTGTTTTTT. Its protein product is CASSQDGTGVLGNTGELFF.

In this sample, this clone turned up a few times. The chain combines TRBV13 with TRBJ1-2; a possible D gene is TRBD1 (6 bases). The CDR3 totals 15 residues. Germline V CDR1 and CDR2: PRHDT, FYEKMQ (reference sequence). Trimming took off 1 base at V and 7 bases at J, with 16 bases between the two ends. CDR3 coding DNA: TGTGCCAGCAGCTTAGAGGGGGACATCGAGAGTGGCTACACCTTC. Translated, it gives CASSLEGDIESGYTF. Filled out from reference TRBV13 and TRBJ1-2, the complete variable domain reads AAGVIQSPRHLIKEKRETATLKCYPIPRHDTVYWYQQGPGQDPQFLISFYEKMQSDKGSIPDRFSAQQFSDYHSELNMSSLELGDSALYFCASSLEGDIESGYTFGSGTRLTVV.

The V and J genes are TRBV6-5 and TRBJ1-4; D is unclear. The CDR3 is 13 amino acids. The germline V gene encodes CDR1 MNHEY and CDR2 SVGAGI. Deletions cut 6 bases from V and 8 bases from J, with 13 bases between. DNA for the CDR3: TGTGCCAGCAGCTTACGGGCTTGGGAAAAACTGTTTTTT. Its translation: CASSLRAWEKLFF.

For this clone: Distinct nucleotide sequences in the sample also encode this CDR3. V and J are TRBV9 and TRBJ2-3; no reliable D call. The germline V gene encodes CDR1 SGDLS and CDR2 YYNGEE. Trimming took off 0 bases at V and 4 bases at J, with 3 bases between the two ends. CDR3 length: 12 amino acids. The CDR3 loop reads CASSVGPDTQYF. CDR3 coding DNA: TGTGCCAGCAGCGTAGGCCCAGATACGCAGTATTTT.

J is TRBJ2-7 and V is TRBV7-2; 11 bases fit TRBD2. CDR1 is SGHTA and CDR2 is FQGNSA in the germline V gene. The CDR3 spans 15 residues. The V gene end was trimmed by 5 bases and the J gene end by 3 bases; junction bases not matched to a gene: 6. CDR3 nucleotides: TGTGCCAGCAGCCAACCGGGACTAGCGGACTACGAGCAGTACTTC. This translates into CASSQPGLADYEQYF.

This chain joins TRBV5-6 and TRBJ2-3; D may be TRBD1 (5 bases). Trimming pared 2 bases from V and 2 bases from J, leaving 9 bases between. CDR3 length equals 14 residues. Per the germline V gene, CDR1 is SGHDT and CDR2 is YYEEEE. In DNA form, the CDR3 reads TGTGCCAGCAGCTTCGGACAATACACAGATACGCAGTATTTT. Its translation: CASSFGQYTDTQYF.

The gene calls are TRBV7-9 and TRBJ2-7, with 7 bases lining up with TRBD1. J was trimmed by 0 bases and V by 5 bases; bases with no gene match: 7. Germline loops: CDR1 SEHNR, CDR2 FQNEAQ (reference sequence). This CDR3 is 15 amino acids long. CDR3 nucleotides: TGTGCCAGCAGCAGGGGACAGCCGAGCTCCTACGAGCAGTACTTC. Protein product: CASSRGQPSSYEQYF.

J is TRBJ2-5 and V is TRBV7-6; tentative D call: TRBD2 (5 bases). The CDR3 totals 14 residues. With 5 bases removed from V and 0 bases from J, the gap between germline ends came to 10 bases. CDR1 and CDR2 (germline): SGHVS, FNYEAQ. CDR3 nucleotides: TGTGCCAGCAGCCAAGGACTCCACCAAGAGACCCAGTACTTC. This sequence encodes CASSQGLHQETQYF.

For the CDR3, the DNA is TGTGCCAGCAGTTTAGGAGTAACCAAGCAGTTCTTC. Encoded protein: CASSLGVTKQFF. This chain joins TRBV27 and TRBJ2-1; the D is unclear. The V and J ends lost 2 bases and 11 bases respectively, with 10 bases between them. The germline CDR1 and CDR2 sequences are MNHEY and SMNVEV (reference sequence). This CDR3 is 12 amino acids long.